Listed below are T cell receptor beta chains from one sample, sequenced in a study of shared clonotypes between healthy human individuals. Sequencing was performed with immunoSEQ multiplex PCR; in TCRdb, only in-frame clones are kept and a portion is missing. The table lists a few million clones, about nine tenths of them singletons. The sequenced sample consisted of naive CD4+ T cells from PBMCs. These receptors came from a man younger than 35 in good health. Some clones in this sample may be carry-over from other donors' samples. CDR3s include the opening cysteine and the closing phenylalanine or tryptophan. D genes are given only for firm matches. Size is omitted from some rows. Given values are once, few, many or a class for expanded clones.

length,V,size,D,J,DNA,CDR3
13,TRBV7-2,NA,NA,TRBJ1-1,TGTGCCAGCAGCTTAACGTCCCTCACTGAAGCTTTCTTT,CASSLTSLTEAFF
16,TRBV7-3,once,NA,TRBJ2-2,TGTGCCAGCAGCTACACCGGGACGAGGAACACCGGGGAGCTGTTTTTT,CASSYTGTRNTGELFF
15,TRBV5-1,NA,TRBD1,TRBJ1-2,TGCGCCAGCAGCTTGGCAACAGGGGGCGACTATGGCTACACCTTC,CASSLATGGDYGYTF
17,TRBV10-3,NA,TRBD2,TRBJ2-2,TGTGCCATCAGTGATCGGCTAGCGGGAGTGGACACCGGGGAGCTGTTTTTT,CAISDRLAGVDTGELFF
15,TRBV12-5,NA,NA,TRBJ2-5,TGTGCTAGTGGTTTACGAGAGACTGTTAGGGAGACCCAGTACTTC,CASGLRETVRETQYF
16,TRBV6-5,NA,TRBD1,TRBJ2-7,TGTGCCAGCAGTTACTCGGGGACAGGGATAGACTACGAGCAGTACTTC,CASSYSGTGIDYEQYF
15,TRBV28,NA,NA,TRBJ2-2,TGTGCCAGCAGCAAGACAGGTCGGATAGGCGGGGAGCTGTTTTTT,CASSKTGRIGGELFF
15,TRBV4-2,NA,NA,TRBJ2-3,TGTGCCAGCAGCCTAACCCCTCCCAGCACAGATACGCAGTATTTT,CASSLTPPSTDTQYF
12,TRBV2,NA,NA,TRBJ2-7,TGTGCCAGCAGGACTAGCTCCTACGAGCAGTACTTC,CASRTSSYEQYF
14,TRBV27,NA,TRBD1,TRBJ1-1,TGTGCCAGCAGTGACGACGGACAGGCCCGTGAAGCTTTCTTT,CASSDDGQAREAFF
14,TRBV18,NA,NA,TRBJ2-7,TGTGCCAGCTCACCTTCCCCGCCTTCCTACGAGCAGTACTTC,CASSPSPPSYEQYF
16,TRBV7-2,NA,TRBD2,TRBJ2-7,TGTGCCAGCAGCACAGAGGGGGGGACTAGTAGCTACGAGCAGTACTTC,CASSTEGGTSSYEQYF
14,TRBV5-1,NA,NA,TRBJ2-4,TGCGCCAGCAGTCCGGGGGTAGCCAAAAACATTCAGTACTTC,CASSPGVAKNIQYF
12,TRBV5-6,NA,NA,TRBJ1-2,TGTGCCAGCTCATCGGAGGGATGGGGCTACACCTTC,CASSSEGWGYTF
14,TRBV28,NA,NA,TRBJ2-5,TGTGCCAGCAGTTTAGAGGCAGGGAGAGAGACCCAGTACTTC,CASSLEAGRETQYF
16,TRBV5-5,NA,TRBD2,TRBJ2-5,TGTGCCAGCAGCTCCTCTAGCGGGAGGGCCGGGGAGACCCAGTACTTC,CASSSSSGRAGETQYF
16,TRBV11-2,NA,TRBD2,TRBJ2-5,TGTGCCAGCAGCGCCCTTGGAGCGGGAGAACAAGAGACCCAGTACTTC,CASSALGAGEQETQYF
16,TRBV11-2,NA,NA,TRBJ2-2,TGTGCCAGCAGGATTGCGATGCGTGGGGTCACCGGGGAGCTGTTTTTT,CASRIAMRGVTGELFF
19,TRBV23-1,NA,TRBD2,TRBJ2-7,TGCGCCAGCAGTCAAAACGTTTTTCCGGGCGGGGGTAGCTCCTACGAGCAGTACTTC,CASSQNVFPGGGSSYEQYF
13,TRBV5-4,NA,NA,TRBJ2-5,TGTGCCAGCAGCACTAGGTCCCAAGAGACCCAGTACTTC,CASSTRSQETQYF
19,TRBV15,NA,TRBD2,TRBJ2-5,TGTGCCACCAGCCAAGGACTAGCGGGAGGCCCTATGTACCAAGAGACCCAGTACTTC,CATSQGLAGGPMYQETQYF
15,TRBV11-3,NA,NA,TRBJ2-3,TGTGCCAGCAGCTTAGAGGGCGCTGGGGGGCGTACGCAGTATTTT,CASSLEGAGGRTQYF
16,TRBV18,once,NA,TRBJ2-1,TGTGCCAGCTCACCTTACGACCGGAGCTCCTACAATGAGCAGTTCTTC,CASSPYDRSSYNEQFF
12,TRBV19,NA,NA,TRBJ2-2,TGTGCCAGCAGATATATCACCGGGGAGCTGTTTTTT,CASRYITGELFF
12,TRBV25-1,NA,NA,TRBJ2-3,TGTGCCAGCAGGACCCACACAGATACGCAGTATTTT,CASRTHTDTQYF
13,TRBV7-9,NA,NA,TRBJ1-1,TGTGCCAGCAGCTTAGTTCAGGTCACTGAAGCTTTCTTT,CASSLVQVTEAFF
16,TRBV10-2,NA,TRBD1,TRBJ2-2,TGCGCCAGCAGACCCTTAGGGACAGATCAAACCGGGGAGCTGTTTTTT,CASRPLGTDQTGELFF
17,TRBV9,NA,TRBD2,TRBJ2-5,TGTGCCAGCAGCGTAGGTTGGACTAGCGGGGGCCCCAAAACCCAGTACTTC,CASSVGWTSGGPKTQYF
18,TRBV14,NA,TRBD1,TRBJ2-4,TGTGCCAGCAGCCAAGGGGGACAGGCAGCGATAGCCAAAAACATTCAGTACTTC,CASSQGGQAAIAKNIQYF
14,TRBV5-1,NA,NA,TRBJ2-5,TGCGCCAGCAGCTTAGCGGTGGGGCAAGAGACCCAGTACTTC,CASSLAVGQETQYF
15,TRBV25-1,NA,TRBD2,TRBJ2-2,TGTGCCAGCCCCCAGCAGCTAGCGGGAGTTAGGGAGCTGTTTTTT,CASPQQLAGVRELFF
14,TRBV28,NA,NA,TRBJ2-3,TGTGCCAGCCTCTCCCCCGGGACCACAGATACGCAGTATTTT,CASLSPGTTDTQYF
15,TRBV2,NA,NA,TRBJ2-2,TGTGCCAGCAGTGAATTGGGACCGGGAACGGGGGAGCTGTTTTTT,CASSELGPGTGELFF
16,TRBV18,NA,TRBD2,TRBJ2-5,TGTGCCAGCTCACCAGTAGCGGGAGGAGGGGAAGAGACCCAGTACTTC,CASSPVAGGGEETQYF
12,TRBV5-4,NA,NA,TRBJ2-7,TGTGCCAGCAGTACGCAAACCTACGAGCAGTACTTC,CASSTQTYEQYF
15,TRBV6-4,NA,TRBD2,TRBJ2-7,TGTGCCAGCAGAGCCGGGACTAGCGGCCCCTACGAGCAGTACTTC,CASRAGTSGPYEQYF
17,TRBV14,NA,NA,TRBJ2-1,TGTGCCAGCAGCCACCGGACAGACCGAAGTTTATACAATGAGCAGTTCTTC,CASSHRTDRSLYNEQFF
16,TRBV7-9,NA,NA,TRBJ2-3,TGTGCCAGCAGCTCCCCAATAGCGATGAGCACAGATACGCAGTATTTT,CASSSPIAMSTDTQYF
13,TRBV7-9,NA,NA,TRBJ1-4,TGTGCCAGCAGCTTGCAGGGTTTGGAAAAACTGTTTTTT,CASSLQGLEKLFF
17,TRBV7-9,NA,NA,TRBJ2-1,TGTGCCAGCAGCTCCATAAAGACGGTTAGCTCCTACAATGAGCAGTTCTTC,CASSSIKTVSSYNEQFF
16,TRBV7-9,NA,TRBD1,TRBJ1-1,TGTGCCAGCAGCTTACACACAGGGGGTGAGGGCACTGAAGCTTTCTTT,CASSLHTGGEGTEAFF
15,TRBV28,NA,TRBD2,TRBJ2-3,TGTGCCAGCAGTTCCCCGGGGGGTAAAACAGATACGCAGTATTTT,CASSSPGGKTDTQYF